The present entry profiles one T cell receptor (beta chain) with its context. The source of the sample is a study of blood T cell repertoires in COVID-19. About the study: Researchers got acute and convalescent COVID-19 samples from the United States, Italy and Spain. The cDNA or gDNA used as material had been derived from T cells, B-cell-depleted T cells, or PBMCs.

The CDR3 is 12 amino acids. V lost 8 bases, J lost 8 bases, and 7 bases stayed unmatched. Germline lookup yields CDR1 MNHEY and CDR2 SVGAGI. Assay used: immunoSEQ multiplex PCR; TCRdb lists only in-frame clones, some missing. The data contain 210,000 or so clones, 81% of them singletons. Ages ranged from about 18 to 89 years, with residence in 20 to 30 US areas. Allocation to cohorts depended on clinical history reported by the participants. The receptor was isolated from a woman in her forties or fifties with acute COVID-19. The sequenced sample consisted of PBMCs or T cells enriched from blood (not recorded which). The J gene is TRBJ2-7, the V gene TRBV6-5, with 9 bases lining up with TRBD2. CDR3 loop: CASGAGGLKQYF. DNA for the CDR3: TGTGCCAGCGGAGCGGGAGGATTGAAGCAGTACTTC.